What follows are 3 T cell receptor beta chains derived from one specimen sequenced in a study of regulatory T cells in long-lasting Graves disease (dated by TCRdb to the early 2020s). According to the study, the label for this sample's time point signals: persistent/refractory GD, antithyroid drugs over 5 years with positive TRAb. RNA was extracted from PBMCs in TRIzol for both TCR sequencing and RNA sequencing. The protocol used for the library was multiplex PCR. Instrument on record: Illumina HiSeq 4000. To build TCR beta libraries, CDR3 regions were amplified by Arm-PCR using iRepertoire HTBI primers. TCRdb trimmed the raw reads at Q25, called clones with MiXCR and kept productive beta chains. Here each entry gathers all rows of one CDR3 protein and keeps the most common genes and DNA. In all, the sample holds around 460,000 distinct CDR3 sequences, and roughly 23% of those were seen once. The ten most abundant clones make up around 13% of the sample.

The material sequenced was peripheral blood mononuclear cells (PBMCs), taken when the disease was refractory, from a patient treated with antithyroid drugs. The receptors here all came from a female donor with Graves disease.

This clonotype occurred a few times. The chain has TRBV6-1 and TRBJ2-5; TRBD2 matches 7 bases. Germline CDR1 is MNHNS and CDR2 is SASEGT. The V gene end was trimmed by 10 bases and the J gene end by 1 base; junction bases not matched to a gene: 9. This CDR3 comprises 14 residues. The chain's CDR3 is CATSLGLGQETQYF. CDR3 nucleotides: TGTGCCACTTCCCTCGGACTAGGCCAAGAGACCCAGTACTTC.

This clonotype was counted at least ten times. At one boundary the junction diverges from the germline segment, which might be a read error. The chain recombines TRBV7-7 with TRBJ1-1, with D perhaps TRBD1 (5 bases). There are 14 residues in the CDR3. Germline V lookup: CDR1 SSHAT, CDR2 FNYEAQ (reference sequence). This CDR3 is CASSPLTELTEAFF. CDR3 nucleotide sequence: TGTGCTAGCAGCCCCCTGACAGAACTCACTGAAGCTTTCTTT. Drawing the rest from reference TRBV7-7 and TRBJ1-1, the complete variable domain is GAGVSQSPRYKVTKRGQDVTLRCDPISSHATLYWYQQALGQGPEFLTYFNYEAQPDKSGLPSDRFSAERPEGSISTLTIQRTEQRDSAMYRCASSPLTELTEAFFGQGTRLTVV.

V gene TRBV5-4 combines with J gene TRBJ2-5; no definite D call. The CDR3 runs 14 residues. Germline V gene sequence: CDR1 SGHNT, CDR2 YYREEE (reference sequence). Trimming cost V 1 base and J 0 bases, with 7 bases left between them. CDR3 sequence (DNA): TGTGCCAGCAGCTTGCGTCTCAACCAAGAGACCCAGTACTTC. Encoded protein: CASSLRLNQETQYF.